These T cell receptor beta chains were read from a single sample in a study of control samples from healthy donors and cancer patients. Clones were sequenced by immunoSEQ multiplex PCR, and TCRdb holds only the in-frame ones, with some missing. Here the sample spans 150,000 or so clones, 85% to 95% being singletons. Sequenced input: PBMCs. All receptors come from a man in his sixties with colorectal cancer. The CDR3 runs from the conserved cysteine through the conserved F or W. D genes are given only for firm matches. Where a row states a size, it is once, few, many or the class of an expanded clone; other rows omit it.

size	V	J	D	CDR3	DNA
NA	TRBV27	TRBJ1-2	NA	CASSLSSQTNYGYTF	TGTGCCAGCAGTTTATCGTCACAGACTAACTATGGCTACACCTTC
NA	TRBV5-1	TRBJ2-5	TRBD1	CASSLDRGRETQYF	TGCGCCAGCAGCTTGGACAGGGGGCGAGAGACCCAGTACTTC
NA	TRBV3-1/TRBV3-2	TRBJ1-3	TRBD1	CASSLGQISGNTIYF	TGTGCCAGCAGCCTGGGACAGATCTCTGGAAACACCATATATTTT
NA	TRBV7-2	TRBJ1-1	NA	CASSTNTEAFF	TGTGCCAGCAGCACGAACACTGAAGCTTTCTTT
NA	TRBV6-5	TRBJ1-2	TRBD1	CASTIGTGGDGYTF	TGTGCCAGCACTATAGGGACAGGGGGAGATGGCTACACCTTC
few	TRBV19	TRBJ1-5	TRBD1	CASSIWDRGNQPQHF	TGTGCCAGTAGTATATGGGACAGGGGCAATCAGCCCCAGCATTTT
NA	TRBV6-5	TRBJ1-1	NA	CASSYSGGGANTEAFF	TGTGCCAGCAGTTACTCAGGGGGGGGCGCGAACACTGAAGCTTTCTTT
NA	TRBV5-5	TRBJ1-2	TRBD1	CASSQGQGNGYTF	TGTGCCAGCAGCCAGGGACAGGGGAATGGCTACACCTTC
NA	TRBV18	TRBJ1-4	NA	CASSPQDSWGEKLFF	TGTGCCAGCTCACCTCAGGACAGCTGGGGCGAAAAACTGTTTTTT
NA	TRBV12-3/TRBV12-4	TRBJ2-1	NA	CASRPGGPNEQFF	TGTGCCAGCAGGCCGGGGGGCCCCAATGAGCAGTTCTTC
NA	TRBV7-9	TRBJ2-1	TRBD1	CASSLGQGAYNEQFF	TGTGCCAGCAGCTTAGGGCAGGGGGCCTACAATGAGCAGTTCTTC
NA	TRBV3-1/TRBV3-2	TRBJ2-7	TRBD2	CASSQRPLVAGGPIKSYEQYF	TGTGCCAGCAGCCAACGCCCCCTCGTAGCGGGGGGGCCGATCAAATCCTACGAGCAGTACTTC
few	TRBV7-2	TRBJ1-1	NA	CASSLAMDTEAFF	TGTGCCAGCAGCTTAGCTATGGACACTGAAGCTTTCTTT
NA	TRBV5-1	TRBJ1-6	NA	CASSLAQTDNSPLHF	TGCGCCAGCAGCTTGGCCCAGACAGATAATTCACCCCTCCACTTT
NA	TRBV18	TRBJ2-6	NA	CASSSQGSGANVLTF	TGTGCCAGCTCATCACAGGGATCTGGGGCCAACGTCCTGACTTTC
NA	TRBV7-9	TRBJ2-7	NA	CASSPGTHEQYF	TGTGCCAGCAGCCCCGGAACCCACGAGCAGTACTTC
NA	TRBV27	TRBJ1-5	NA	CASSLKRASGQPQHF	TGTGCCAGCAGTTTGAAACGGGCCTCGGGTCAGCCCCAGCATTTT
NA	TRBV4-1	TRBJ1-1	NA	CASSQGWAGGGTEAFF	TGCGCCAGCAGCCAAGGATGGGCCGGGGGGGGCACTGAAGCTTTCTTT
NA	TRBV11-2	TRBJ2-3	TRBD2	CASSGLAGTDTQYF	TGTGCCAGCAGCGGACTAGCGGGCACAGATACGCAGTATTTT
NA	TRBV9	TRBJ2-5	NA	CASSVATGGSTTQYF	TGTGCCAGCAGCGTAGCTACGGGCGGCAGCACTACCCAGTACTTC
NA	TRBV18	TRBJ2-7	NA	CASSPQGGTNEQYF	TGTGCCAGCTCACCACAGGGGGGTACGAACGAGCAGTACTTC
NA	TRBV2	TRBJ1-4	TRBD1	CASSPGQLNEKLFF	TGTGCCAGCAGCCCGGGACAGCTTAATGAAAAACTGTTTTTT
NA	TRBV7-2	TRBJ1-3	TRBD1	CASSPEGAHSGNTIYF	TGTGCCAGCAGCCCGGAGGGGGCCCACTCTGGAAACACCATATATTTT
NA	TRBV2	TRBJ1-1	NA	CASRSGNTEAFF	TGTGCCAGCAGGTCAGGGAACACTGAAGCTTTCTTT
NA	TRBV12-3/TRBV12-4	TRBJ1-1	NA	CASSLESATEAFF	TGTGCCAGCAGTTTAGAGTCAGCTACTGAAGCTTTCTTT
NA	TRBV7-7	TRBJ2-1	NA	CASSTTGTGSYNEQFF	TGTGCCAGCAGCACCACCGGGACGGGGTCCTACAATGAGCAGTTCTTC
NA	TRBV11-2	TRBJ1-1	NA	CASSREMIYTEAFF	TGTGCCAGCAGCAGGGAGATGATATACACTGAAGCTTTCTTT
NA	TRBV9	TRBJ1-1	TRBD1	CASSEAPPGQANTEAFF	TGTGCCAGCAGCGAGGCCCCTCCTGGACAGGCGAACACTGAAGCTTTCTTT
NA	TRBV6-6	TRBJ1-2	TRBD1	CASSNSDRAINGYTF	TGTGCCAGTTCAAATTCGGACAGGGCCATCAATGGCTACACCTTC
NA	TRBV28	TRBJ1-1	TRBD1	CASSLSGQGAFF	TGTGCCAGCAGTTTATCGGGACAGGGAGCTTTCTTT
NA	TRBV24-1	TRBJ1-2	NA	CATSDYQHGYTF	TGTGCCACCAGTGATTACCAGCATGGCTACACCTTC
once	TRBV5-1	TRBJ2-2	NA	CASSLQEAGTGELFF	TGCGCCAGCAGCCTGCAGGAAGCGGGCACCGGGGAGCTGTTTTTT
NA	TRBV5-8	TRBJ2-7	TRBD1	CASNFDRAYEQYF	TGTGCCAGCAACTTCGACAGGGCTTACGAGCAGTACTTC
NA	TRBV30	TRBJ1-2	NA	CAWSPRLGHYGYTF	TGTGCCTGGAGTCCCCGCCTGGGGCACTATGGCTACACCTTC
NA	TRBV4-3	TRBJ2-7	TRBD1	CASSQERQGALEQYF	TGCGCCAGCAGCCAGGAAAGACAGGGGGCGCTTGAGCAGTACTTC